The clone carrying this T cell receptor beta chain was found once. Its specificity is unknown. This sample stems from a study of Ad26.COV2.S vaccination and SARS-CoV-2 variants. Study-wide findings and caveats: Analyses that measured TCR breadth and depth may have underestimated total T cell responses.

Described treatment: some 20 received Ad26.COV2.S at low or high dose, single or two shots; five or six received placebo; per-sample allocation not given. Collection of samples fell on day 63 after the first vaccine or placebo injection. Donation was by an adult aged 18-55 years who was in Boston. The CDR3 runs 13 residues. The germline gives CDR1 MDHEN, CDR2 SYDVKM. With V trimmed by 3 bases and J by 7 bases, 4 bases remained unmatched. Libraries were prepared by immunoSEQ multiplex PCR; TCRdb keeps only in-frame clonotypes and omits some of them. The sample has about 480,000 clones; around 90% are singletons.

The receptor comes from a person between 18 and 60 years old who received the Ad26.COV2.S COVID-19 vaccine or a placebo. The rearrangement joins TRBV28 to TRBJ1-2, with TRBD1 identical over 8 bases. The sequenced sample was peripheral blood, obtained in a trial of Ad26.COV2.S vaccine versus placebo. The CDR3 nucleotides are TGTGCCAGCAGTTTGTCAGGGGGCGTTGGCTACACCTTC. This sequence encodes CASSLSGGVGYTF.